Following are 26 T cell receptor beta chains from one sample sequenced in a study of T cells in Graves' hyperthyroidism and ophthalmopathy. Amplified regions were TCR beta CDR3 sequences from RNA transcripts. Carried out on the TCR CDR3, a first-round RT-PCR used the HTBI primer set. MiXCR was run by TCRdb on the multiplex PCR reads, yielding one entry per CDR3 protein. The sample holds over 400,000 distinct CDR3 sequences, around 15% seen once. Sequenced sample: blood. These receptors were taken from a man between 18 and 29 years old with Graves' ophthalmopathy.

This clonotype was observed at least ten times. The chain recombines TRBV7-2 with TRBJ2-1; 8 positions agree with TRBD2. Germline CDR1 SGHTA, CDR2 FQGNSA. The CDR3 has 17 amino acids. Trimming at V came to 3 bases and at J to 4 bases, leaving 11 bases not matched to a gene. The CDR3 region is CASSFASGAGGYNEQFF. CDR3 DNA: TGTGCCAGCAGCTTCGCCTCGGGTGCGGGGGGATACAATGAGCAGTTCTTC.

This clonotype was seen more than once but under ten times. V and J are TRBV6-2 or TRBV6-3 and TRBJ2-1; 7 nucleotides match TRBD2. J lost 4 bases, V lost 6 bases, and 18 bases had no gene match. This CDR3 is built from 18 residues. Germline V gene lookup returns CDR1 MNHEY and CDR2 SVGEGT. CDR3: CASSPHPPASGAYNEQFF. The CDR3 DNA is TGTGCCAGCAGCCCACACCCCCCAGCTAGCGGAGCTTACAATGAGCAGTTCTTC.

This clonotype was recorded many times. The chain employs TRBV7-3 and TRBJ2-7; weak D call: TRBD2 (6 bases). The CDR3 covers 15 residues. Per the germline V gene, CDR1 is SGHTA and CDR2 is FQGTGA. V gave up 1 base and J gave up 2 bases, with 12 bases separating them. CDR3 bases: TGTGCCAGCAGCTTAAAAGCAGGGAGGCCCTACGAGCAGTACTTC. Translating gives CASSLKAGRPYEQYF.

This clonotype showed up many times. The chain links TRBV12-3 or TRBV12-4 to TRBJ2-3; TRBD1 is a possible D gene (5 bases). The CDR3 sequence is 13 residues long. The V and J ends lost 2 bases and 9 bases respectively, with 12 bases between them. CDR3: CASSLIPAGTQYF. The CDR3 nucleotides are TGTGCCAGCAGTTTAATCCCCGCAGGGACGCAGTATTTT.

This clonotype was observed many times. The chain has TRBV6-1 and TRBJ2-7; 7 nucleotides match TRBD2. This CDR3 has 15 residues. Per the germline V gene, CDR1 is MNHNS and CDR2 is SASEGT. J gave up 0 bases and V 5 bases, and 7 bases lay outside the gene matches. For the CDR3, the DNA is TGTGCCAGCAGTCCTAGCGGCGCCCTCTCCTACGAGCAGTACTTC. As protein: CASSPSGALSYEQYF.

This clonotype was observed many times. This CDR3 reads CASTPGANYGYTF. For the CDR3, the DNA is TGTGCCAGCACTCCTGGGGCTAACTATGGCTACACCTTC. V usage is TRBV6-1 and J usage is TRBJ1-2; D gene uncertain. V gave up 7 bases and J gave up 0 bases, with 9 bases separating them. The CDR3 is 13 amino acids. Germline V CDR1 and CDR2: MNHNS, SASEGT.

The chain carries TRBV27 and TRBJ2-3; D is tentatively TRBD1 or TRBD2 (6 bases each). Germline assignment: CDR1 MNHEY and CDR2 SMNVEV (reference sequence). This CDR3 comprises 17 residues. Trimming shortened V by 2 bases and J by 2 bases, and 17 bases separated the two germline ends. The CDR3 here is CASSLKAGEAITDTQYF. The DNA of the CDR3 is TGTGCCAGCAGTTTAAAGGCAGGGGAGGCAATCACAGATACGCAGTATTTT.

This clonotype appeared many times. V gene TRBV20-1 combines with J gene TRBJ2-7; D gene unclear. This CDR3 has 11 amino acids. V was trimmed by 1 base and J by 1 base, leaving 2 bases between them. Germline CDR1 reads DFQATT; CDR2 reads SNEGSKA (reference sequence). The CDR3: CSARGSYEQYF. CDR3 nucleotides: TGCAGTGCTAGAGGTTCCTACGAGCAGTACTTC.

The genes are TRBV6-1 and TRBJ1-4, with D possibly being TRBD1 (6 bases). V lost 1 base and J 7 bases, leaving 13 bases between the germline ends. The V gene's germline CDR1 is MNHNS and CDR2 SASEGT. The CDR3 loop spans 15 amino acids. The CDR3 protein is CASSEGYRVGEKLFF. The CDR3 DNA is TGTGCCAGCAGTGAAGGCTACAGGGTGGGTGAAAAACTGTTTTTT.

This clonotype was seen at least ten times. V and J are TRBV6-1 and TRBJ1-1, with 7 bases lining up with TRBD1. Germline values: CDR1 MNHNS, CDR2 SASEGT. V lost 8 bases, J lost 6 bases, and 12 bases stayed unmatched. This CDR3 contains 14 residues. CDR3 nucleotide sequence: TGTGCCAGCTGGATCGACAGGGCGACCCCTGAAGCTTTCTTT. This translates into CASWIDRATPEAFF.

As for this clonotype: A read error may explain this, as a much larger clone is one base away. The chain joins TRBV15 to TRBJ1-2; weak D call: TRBD1 (5 bases). Germline-derived CDR1 and CDR2 are LNHNV and YYDKDF (reference sequence). This CDR3 contains 13 residues. V was shortened by 3 bases and J by 8 bases, with 13 bases between the two germline ends. The CDR3 sequence: CATSSGAPRGYTF. The CDR3 nucleotides are TGTGCCACCAGCAGCGGGGCCCCCAGGGGCTACACCTTC. Full variable domain (rest looked up from reference TRBV15 and TRBJ1-2): DAMVIQNPRYQVTQFGKPVTLSCSQTLNHNVMYWYQQKSSQAPKLLFHYYDKDFNNEADTPDNFQSRRPNTSFCFLDIRSPGLGDTAMYLCATSSGAPRGYTFGSGTRLTVV.

The chain employs TRBV11-2 and TRBJ1-2; 10 bases align to TRBD1. CDR1 and CDR2 (germline): SGHAT, FQNNGV. The V segment lost 5 bases and the J segment 3 bases; nucleotides outside the gene matches: 9. The length of the CDR3 is 16 residues. Here the CDR3 DNA reads TGTGCCAGCAGCGGAGCAGAGACAGGGGGCGACTATGGCTACACCTTC. It yields the protein CASSGAETGGDYGYTF.

This clonotype was counted ten times or more. J is TRBJ1-4 and V is TRBV2; D is perhaps TRBD1 (5 bases). V lost 4 bases, J lost 8 bases, and 14 bases lay in between. In germline, CDR1 is SNHLY, CDR2 FYNNEI. CDR3 length equals 14 residues. The CDR3: CASSVTASGEKLFF. The CDR3 DNA sequence: TGTGCCAGCAGTGTGACAGCCTCGGGGGAAAAACTGTTTTTT.

This clonotype occurred a few times. The CDR3 spells CASSLLQGAFETQYF. As DNA, the CDR3 is TGTGCCAGCAGCTTGCTACAGGGGGCGTTTGAGACCCAGTACTTC. The rearrangement uses TRBV5-6 and TRBJ2-5; 9 bases map to TRBD1. V trimming: 1 base; J trimming: 5 bases; junction bases outside the gene matches: 6. CDR3 size: 15 residues. Germline assignment: CDR1 SGHDT and CDR2 YYEEEE. Supplemented by reference TRBV5-6 and TRBJ2-5, the full variable domain reads DAGVTQSPTHLIKTRGQQVTLRCSPKSGHDTVSWYQQALGQGPQFIFQYYEEEERQRGNFPDRFSGHQFPNYSSELNVNALLLGDSALYLCASSLLQGAFETQYFGPGTRLLVL.

This chain connects TRBV2 to TRBJ1-2; D unresolved. The CDR3 has 15 residues. The V end lost 1 base, the J end lost 0 bases, and 9 bases lay between the germline ends. The germline V gene has CDR1 SNHLY and CDR2 FYNNEI. As DNA, the CDR3 is TGTGCCAGCAGTGAAGGGACTGCGGCTAACTATGGCTACACCTTC. Amino acids: CASSEGTAANYGYTF.

This clonotype has a handful of counts. This sequence joins TRBV10-3 and TRBJ2-1, with D perhaps TRBD2 (6 bases). The CDR3 consists of 15 residues. Germline V gene data show CDR1 as ENHRY and CDR2 as SYGVKD. V was shortened by 2 bases and J by 4 bases, with 12 bases between the two germline ends. CDR3 loop: CAISEAPSEYNEQFF. The CDR3 DNA is TGTGCCATCAGTGAGGCGCCTAGCGAATACAATGAGCAGTTCTTC.

A word on this clonotype: A much larger clone differs by one base, so this may be a read error. The CDR3 here is CSSILAGRETGELFF. Written as DNA, the CDR3 is TGCAGTTCTATACTAGCGGGGAGGGAAACCGGGGAGCTGTTTTTT. The chain combines TRBV20-1 with TRBJ2-2, with 10 positions matching TRBD2. Trimming removed 8 bases from V and 5 bases from J; junction bases left unmatched: 11. Germline V gene sequence: CDR1 DFQATT, CDR2 SNEGSKA (reference sequence). This CDR3 region has 15 residues.

The gene calls are TRBV20-1 and TRBJ1-4; no reliable D call. Trimming pared 6 bases from V and 7 bases from J, leaving 15 bases between. The CDR3 totals 13 residues. The germline V gene encodes CDR1 DFQATT and CDR2 SNEGSKA (reference sequence). Here the CDR3 reads CSASQPASEKLFF. CDR3 in DNA: TGCAGTGCGAGTCAGCCTGCCTCTGAAAAACTGTTTTTT.

V and J are TRBV6-1 and TRBJ2-2; 7 bases are a match to TRBD1. V lost 6 bases to trimming and J lost 3 bases; unmatched junction nucleotides: 4. Germline CDR1 reads MNHNS; CDR2 reads SASEGT. CDR3 length: 14 residues. CDR3 loop: CASRAQGDTGELFF. As DNA, the CDR3 is TGTGCCAGCAGAGCCCAGGGGGACACCGGGGAGCTGTTTTTT.

This clonotype was detected ten times or more. The V call is TRBV27, the J call TRBJ1-5; D unresolved. This CDR3 is 13 amino acids long. V lost 0 bases, J lost 6 bases, and 6 bases lay in between. In germline, CDR1 is MNHEY, CDR2 SMNVEV (reference sequence). CDR3 nucleotides: TGTGCCAGCAGTTTATCGGAGAGTCAGCCCCAGCATTTT. Translated, it gives CASSLSESQPQHF.

V gene TRBV3-1 combines with J gene TRBJ2-1, with 7 nucleotides matching TRBD1. The CDR3 extends over 14 amino acids. V trimming: 4 bases; J trimming: 5 bases; junction bases outside the gene matches: 5. Germline values: CDR1 LGHDT, CDR2 YNNKEL (reference sequence). DNA of the CDR3: TGTGCCAGCAGCCTGGGACAGTGGGACAATGAGCAGTTCTTC. It encodes CASSLGQWDNEQFF.

This clonotype was detected many times. The chain carries TRBV20-1 and TRBJ2-2; D is uncertain. CDR1 is DFQATT, CDR2 SNEGSKA, per germline (reference sequence). The CDR3 contains 14 residues. The V and J ends lost 3 bases and 0 bases respectively, with 8 bases between them. CDR3 nucleotide sequence: TGCAGTGCTAGCAACTTCGCGAACACCGGGGAGCTGTTTTTT. This encodes CSASNFANTGELFF.

This clonotype was observed many times. The chain carries TRBV20-1 and TRBJ1-2; TRBD1 matches at 9 bases. Germline V gene lookup returns CDR1 DFQATT and CDR2 SNEGSKA (reference sequence). The CDR3 spans 13 residues. J gave up 2 bases and V 5 bases, and 3 bases lay outside the gene matches. CDR3 in amino acids: CSAHGTGNYGYTF. The CDR3 DNA reads as TGCAGTGCTCACGGGACAGGGAACTATGGCTACACCTTC.

The rearrangement joins TRBV10-2 to TRBJ2-1; D is unclear. Germline V CDR1 and CDR2: WSHSY, SAAADI. The V end lost 8 bases, the J end lost 6 bases, and 8 bases lay between the germline ends. This CDR3 is built from 11 residues. The CDR3 DNA reads as TGCGCCAGCGGGTCTGGCAATGAGCAGTTCTTC. This gives the protein CASGSGNEQFF.

A few counts support this clonotype. This rearrangement joins TRBV7-8 to TRBJ2-1, with D possibly being TRBD1 (5 bases). Trimming stripped 5 bases from V and 5 bases from J, with 19 bases between. Looked up from germline, CDR1 is SGHVS and CDR2 is FQNEAQ. This CDR3 comprises 16 residues. CDR3 in DNA: TGTGCCAGCAGCCGCCTCCCGGAAGGGGCCGACAATGAGCAGTTCTTC. This gives the protein CASSRLPEGADNEQFF.

The chain's CDR3 is CASSLIQAAGVNTGELFF. In nucleotides, the CDR3 is TGTGCCAGCAGCTTAATACAGGCAGCGGGAGTAAACACCGGGGAGCTGTTTTTT. This chain joins TRBV7-9 and TRBJ2-2; 8 bases align to TRBD2. Germline-derived CDR1 and CDR2 are SEHNR and FQNEAQ (reference sequence). J was trimmed by 2 bases and V by 2 bases; bases with no gene match: 10. The CDR3 loop spans 18 amino acids.